This T cell receptor (beta chain) was sequenced for a study of regulatory T cells in long-lasting Graves disease. Unmatched junction bases numbered 5, after V lost 9 bases and J lost 4 bases. CDR1 and CDR2 (germline): SNHLY, FYNNEI. This CDR3 region has 14 residues. There are many counts of this clonotype. This sample's time point: newly diagnosed GD, antithyroid drugs for less than 3 months. Making the TCR library involved RNA that had been extracted from PBMCs. Researchers made TCR beta libraries by using iRepertoire HTBI primers and running Arm-PCR on CDR3 regions. TCRdb passed the multiplex PCR reads through MiXCR, listing each CDR3 protein once. The sample comprises about 540,000 distinct CDR3 sequences, roughly 14% of which are singletons, and roughly a tenth rests with the top ten. The sample also formed part of further work on T cells in Graves' hyperthyroidism and ophthalmopathy. That paper states: Diagnoses were made from clinical symptoms, serum measures (thyroxine and TRAb), thyroid ultrasound and orbital computed tomography. The TCR CDR3 first-round RT-PCR relied on the HTBI primer set. Most thyroid-expanded clonotypes above 0.001 were also found in blood.

The input for sequencing was peripheral blood mononuclear cells (PBMCs), taken at new diagnosis, from a patient treated with antithyroid drugs. This TCR was recovered from a man under 40 with Graves disease. This chain joins TRBV2 and TRBJ2-3; 12 bases fit TRBD2. CDR3 residues: CARRLAGVADTQYF. DNA for the CDR3: TGTGCCAGAAGACTAGCGGGAGTTGCAGATACGCAGTATTTT. Filled out from reference TRBV2 and TRBJ2-3, the complete variable domain reads EPEVTQTPSHQVTQMGQEVILRCVPISNHLYFYWYRQILGQKVEFLVSFYNNEISEKSEIFDDQFSVERPDGSNFTLKIRSTKLEDSAMYFCARRLAGVADTQYFGPGTRLTVL.